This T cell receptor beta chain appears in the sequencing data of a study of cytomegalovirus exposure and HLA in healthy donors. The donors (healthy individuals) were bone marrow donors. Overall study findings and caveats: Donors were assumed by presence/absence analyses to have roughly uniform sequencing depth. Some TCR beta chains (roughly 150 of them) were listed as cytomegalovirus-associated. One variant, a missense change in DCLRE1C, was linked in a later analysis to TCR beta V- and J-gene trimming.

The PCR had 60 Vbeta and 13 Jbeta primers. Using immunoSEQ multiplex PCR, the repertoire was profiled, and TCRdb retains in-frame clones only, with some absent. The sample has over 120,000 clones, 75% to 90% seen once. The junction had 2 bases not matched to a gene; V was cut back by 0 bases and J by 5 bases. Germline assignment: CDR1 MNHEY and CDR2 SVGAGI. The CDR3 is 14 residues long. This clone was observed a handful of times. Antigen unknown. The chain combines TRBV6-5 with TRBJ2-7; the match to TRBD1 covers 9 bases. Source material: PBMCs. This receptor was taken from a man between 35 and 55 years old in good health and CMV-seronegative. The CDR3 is CASSYSGTGNEQYF. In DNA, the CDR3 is TGTGCCAGCAGTTACTCGGGGACAGGGAACGAGCAGTACTTC.